This T cell receptor beta chain was profiled in a study of OX40 agonist ivuxolimab in advanced cancers. The CDR3 is made up of 14 amino acids. Germline CDR1 is SGHDT and CDR2 is YYEEEE. Trimming cost V 3 bases and J 2 bases, with 9 bases left between them. Study-level points and caveats: At doses 0.1 to 3.0 mg/kg, CD4+ and CD8+ clones expanded. CD8+ T cells were the subset that, on average, had more expanded clones than CD4+.

This clone has just one count. What it binds is not known. Assay used: immunoSEQ multiplex PCR; TCRdb lists only in-frame clones, some missing. Here the sample spans 50,000 to 75,000 clones, roughly 83% being singletons. The sequence was collected from an adult with an advanced solid tumor such as melanoma, head and neck, liver or kidney cancer. The genes are TRBV5-6 and TRBJ1-3; tentatively, D is TRBD1 (6 bases). The specimen comprised CD4+ or CD8+ T cells sorted from blood, sampled in a trial of the OX40 agonist ivuxolimab. The CDR3 DNA is TGTGCCAGCAGCTGGGGGGCCACTGGAAACACCATATATTTT. It specifies CASSWGATGNTIYF.